The source of this T cell receptor beta chain is a study of blood T cell repertoires in COVID-19. Study overall: The cDNA or gDNA used as material had been derived from T cells, B-cell-depleted T cells, or PBMCs.

Germline V CDR1 and CDR2: SGHRS, YFSETQ. V was cut by 0 bases and J by 2 bases, with 3 bases left in between. The CDR3 extends over 13 amino acids. Per the authors' pipeline: By means of reference gene primer amplification, nucleated cell counts were estimated. Here immunoSEQ multiplex PCR was the method, and the copy in TCRdb shows in-frame clones only, minus some. The DNA was the basis for D and trimming; V, J and clone size are from that table. The sample yields 20,000 to 25,000 clones, over 85% seen once. This receptor was identified in an elderly woman with active COVID-19. The source material was peripheral blood. The chain carries TRBV5-1 and TRBJ1-3; D unresolved. In nucleotides, the CDR3 is TGCGCCAGCAGCTTGGCCGCTGGAAACACCATATATTTT. Its translation: CASSLAAGNTIYF.